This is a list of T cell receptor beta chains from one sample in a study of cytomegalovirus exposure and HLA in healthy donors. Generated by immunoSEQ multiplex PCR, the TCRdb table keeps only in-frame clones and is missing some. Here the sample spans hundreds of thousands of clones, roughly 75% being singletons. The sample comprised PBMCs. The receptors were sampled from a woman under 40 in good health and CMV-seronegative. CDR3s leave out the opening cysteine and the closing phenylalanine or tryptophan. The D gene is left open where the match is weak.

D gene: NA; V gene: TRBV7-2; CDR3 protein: ASSLVGWDYGYT
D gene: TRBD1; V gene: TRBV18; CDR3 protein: ASSPGQGAGF
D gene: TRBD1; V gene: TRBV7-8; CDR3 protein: ASSLWDSIYNSPLH
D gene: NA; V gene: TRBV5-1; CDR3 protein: ASSLQGSMNTEAF
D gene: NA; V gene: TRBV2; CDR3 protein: ASRELTPPRRPDYEQY
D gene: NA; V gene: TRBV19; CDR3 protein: ASKPSYNQPQH
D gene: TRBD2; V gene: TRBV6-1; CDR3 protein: ASSEASGGASEQY
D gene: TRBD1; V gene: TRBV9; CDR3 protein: ASSRTGGGLNTEAF
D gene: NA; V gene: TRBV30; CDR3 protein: AWSVRALGSYEQY
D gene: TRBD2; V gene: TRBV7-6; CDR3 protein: ASSGPEERDYTGELF
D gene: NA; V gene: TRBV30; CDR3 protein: AWSPTQRDEQF
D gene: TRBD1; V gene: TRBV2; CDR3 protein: ASRDRDRGYT
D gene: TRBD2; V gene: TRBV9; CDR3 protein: ASSVDGGGFSEQF
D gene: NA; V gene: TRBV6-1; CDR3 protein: ASSEGGANSPLH
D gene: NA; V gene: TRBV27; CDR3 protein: ASSFRWGGQNHAQH
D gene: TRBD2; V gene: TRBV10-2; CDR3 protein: ASRLAGDTGELF
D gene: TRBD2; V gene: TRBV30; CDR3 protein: AWRRLAGVGETQY
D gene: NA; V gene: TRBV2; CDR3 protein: ASSVEGGTSEAF
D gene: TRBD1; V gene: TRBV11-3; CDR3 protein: ASSTPPGTETNYGYT
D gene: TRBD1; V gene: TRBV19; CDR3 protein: ATKTGLNSPLH
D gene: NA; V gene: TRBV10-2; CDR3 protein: ASSASGQGSYEQY
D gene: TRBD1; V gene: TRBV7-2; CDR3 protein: ASSLGPLGQVTGNEQF
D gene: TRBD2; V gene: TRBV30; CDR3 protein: AWIRGGSRVEQF
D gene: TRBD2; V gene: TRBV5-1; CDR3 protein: ASSSLAGGPGEQF
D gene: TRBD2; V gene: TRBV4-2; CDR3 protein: ASSLASGIYNEQF
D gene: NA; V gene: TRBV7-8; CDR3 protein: ASSLGTDYYGYT
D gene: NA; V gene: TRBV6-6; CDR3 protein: ASSQSRGPYEQY
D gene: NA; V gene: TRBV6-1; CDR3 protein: ASMVVGETYNEQF
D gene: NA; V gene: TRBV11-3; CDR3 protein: ASSITSSSKTQY
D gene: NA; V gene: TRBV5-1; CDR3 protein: ASSLDRNTEAF
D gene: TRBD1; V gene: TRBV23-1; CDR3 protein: ASIPGGGGQPQH
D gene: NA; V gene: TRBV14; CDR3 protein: ASSTQTFYRGGYNEQF
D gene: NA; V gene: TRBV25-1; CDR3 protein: ASSASGGHRYGYT
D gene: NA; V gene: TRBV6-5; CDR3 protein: ASSSVSTNEKLF
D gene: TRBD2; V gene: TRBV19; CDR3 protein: ASSPIAGEGGNEQF
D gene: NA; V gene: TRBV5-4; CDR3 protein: ASSFGTYPEAF
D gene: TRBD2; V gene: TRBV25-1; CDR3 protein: ASSEYFATSGRAHEQY
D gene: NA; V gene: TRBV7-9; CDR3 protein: ASSLAGTKSDNEQF
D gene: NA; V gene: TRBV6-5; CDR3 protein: ASSFDGTGFTYEQY
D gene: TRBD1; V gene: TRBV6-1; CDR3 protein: ASSGDRGSPLH
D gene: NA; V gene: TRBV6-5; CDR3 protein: ASSTGIGNTIY
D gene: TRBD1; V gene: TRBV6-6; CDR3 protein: ASRRDRVGEQY
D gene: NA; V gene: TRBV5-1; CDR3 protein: ASSLDRVGYGYT
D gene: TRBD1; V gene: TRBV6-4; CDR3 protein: ASSTRDRYTEAF
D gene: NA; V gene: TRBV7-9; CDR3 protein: ASSISEAF